One and the same sample provided the 11 T cell receptor beta chains below, sequenced in a study of shared clonotypes between healthy human individuals (dated by TCRdb to the early 2020s). Library construction relied on the immunoSEQ multiplex PCR assay. TCRdb retrieved this table from immuneACCESS and kept in-frame rearrangements only. Not all clones are present; in checked studies, unresolved V genes account for under half, and no reason is known for the remainder. The sample table records hundreds of thousands of clones; 73% of these occur just once. The top ten clones comprise around 2% of the sample. The sample taken for sequencing was memory CD4+ T cells sorted from blood. Interpreted using the paper, the cell subset or site label stands for: CD45RA-negative fraction. Source of these receptors: a woman under 40 in good health.

The chain carries TRBV5-1 and TRBJ2-2, with D tentatively TRBD1 (5 bases). The CDR3 consists of 16 residues. Germline assignment: CDR1 SGHRS and CDR2 YFSETQ. Trimming shortened V by 0 bases and J by 0 bases, and 9 bases separated the two germline ends. Here the CDR3 reads CASSLVTAANTGELFF. As DNA, the CDR3 is TGCGCCAGCAGCTTGGTGACAGCCGCGAACACCGGGGAGCTGTTTTTT.

The V gene is TRBV28, the J gene TRBJ1-5; no clear D. Trimming took 6 bases from V and 1 from J, leaving 13 bases between them. CDR3 length: 15 amino acids. CDR1 and CDR2 from the germline V gene are MDHEN and SYDVKM. CDR3 amino acids: CASRRPGVSNQPQHF. The CDR3 bases are TGTGCCAGCAGAAGACCGGGAGTAAGCAATCAGCCCCAGCATTTT.

The rearrangement links TRBV19 to TRBJ1-2; the match to TRBD1 covers 10 bases. The germline V gene has CDR1 LNHDA and CDR2 SQIVND (reference sequence). The V and J ends lost 7 bases and 2 bases, in that order; junction bases with no gene match: 10. This CDR3 region has 16 residues. The chain's CDR3 is CASTLTGGSQNYGYTF. The DNA of the CDR3 is TGTGCCAGTACCCTGACAGGGGGCAGTCAAAACTATGGCTACACCTTC.

This chain connects TRBV5-4 to TRBJ2-2; the D gene could be TRBD1 or TRBD2 (5 bases each). V was pared by 5 bases and J by 2 bases, with 13 bases between. The CDR3 consists of 15 residues. CDR1 is SGHNT and CDR2 is YYREEE in the germline V gene (reference sequence). The CDR3 spells CASSTGTTNTGELFF. The CDR3 DNA reads TGTGCCAGCAGTACCGGGACCACCAACACCGGGGAGCTGTTTTTT.

This clone has just a few counts. Other DNA variants within this sample encode the same CDR3. The gene calls are TRBV18 and TRBJ1-5, with D possibly matching TRBD1 (5 bases). This CDR3 spans 13 amino acids. Trimming removed 3 bases at V and 3 bases at J, with 6 bases between. In germline, CDR1 is KGHSH, CDR2 LQKENI. CDR3 sequence (DNA): TGTGCCAGCTCACCGGGGCTCAATCAGCCCCAGCATTTT. Translation gives CASSPGLNQPQHF. The full variable domain, its missing parts supplied by reference TRBV18 and TRBJ1-5, is NAGVMQNPRHLVRRRGQEARLRCSPMKGHSHVYWYRQLPEEGLKFMVYLQKENIIDESGMPKERFSAEFPKEGPSILRIQQVVRGDSAAYFCASSPGLNQPQHFGDGTRLSIL.

The V gene is TRBV15, the J gene TRBJ1-5, with D maybe TRBD1 (6 bases). The CDR3 consists of 15 residues. Trimming cost V 6 bases and J 4 bases, with 16 bases left between them. Germline values: CDR1 LNHNV, CDR2 YYDKDF (reference sequence). CDR3 region: CATSSIGTINQPQHF. CDR3 nucleotide sequence: TGTGCCACCAGTTCCATCGGGACAATAAATCAGCCCCAGCATTTT.

The V gene is TRBV7-9, the J gene TRBJ2-7, with unresolved D. This CDR3 is built from 11 residues. Germline V gene sequence: CDR1 SEHNR, CDR2 FQNEAQ (reference sequence). V lost 1 base and J lost 12, with 10 bases in between. The DNA of the CDR3 is TGTGCCAGCAGCTTAGGCGGCCGGTGGTACTTC. As protein: CASSLGGRWYF. Combining the CDR3 with reference TRBV7-9 and TRBJ2-7 gives the whole variable domain DTGVSQNPRHKITKRGQNVTFRCDPISEHNRLYWYRQTLGQGPEFLTYFQNEAQLEKSRLLSDRFSAERPKGSFSTLEIQRTEQGDSAMYLCASSLGGRWYFGPGTRLTVT.

J is TRBJ1-2 and V is TRBV18; tentative D call: TRBD1 (5 bases). The CDR3 extends over 11 amino acids. V lost 4 bases and J 5 bases, leaving 5 bases between the germline ends. Germline V gene data show CDR1 as KGHSH and CDR2 as LQKENI. The DNA for the CDR3 is TGTGCCAGCTCACAGGGGTATGGCTACACCTTC. It is translated as CASSQGYGYTF.

The CDR3 is CAWSLRTGNTEAFF. In nucleotides, the CDR3 is TGTGCCTGGAGTCTCCGGACCGGAAACACTGAAGCTTTCTTT. The chain combines TRBV30 with TRBJ1-1; no reliable D call. From germline, CDR1 is GTSNPN and CDR2 SVGIG (reference sequence). Trimming stripped 2 bases from V and 2 bases from J, with 12 bases between. There are 14 residues in the CDR3.

This clone appeared once. In nucleotides, the CDR3 is TGTGCCAGCAGCGTAGATCAGGGTGTATCAGATACGCAGTATTTT. Translating it yields CASSVDQGVSDTQYF. The gene calls are TRBV9 and TRBJ2-3; the D gene is possibly TRBD1 (5 bases). Germline CDR1 SGDLS, CDR2 YYNGEE. V gave up 0 bases and J gave up 4 bases, with 12 bases separating them. The CDR3 sequence is 15 residues long.

The chain has TRBV14 and TRBJ2-1; D remains unclear. V shed 5 bases and J shed 4 bases, with 6 bases lying between them. The germline gives CDR1 SGHDN, CDR2 FVKESK. The CDR3 spans 12 residues. The CDR3 sequence: CASSSNYNEQFF. CDR3 in DNA: TGTGCCAGCAGCAGTAATTACAATGAGCAGTTCTTC.